This T cell receptor beta chain comes out of a study of early stage breast cancer tumors. Across the study: Of some 17 invasive breast tumors, about 12 were hormone receptor-positive, HER2-negative. Among around twelve ER+/PR+/HER2- tumors, eight were ductal, four lobular. Study-wide points: Functional markers like CD4, CD8 and FOXP3 were missed in bulk sequencing.

Sequencing was performed with immunoSEQ multiplex PCR; in TCRdb, only in-frame clones are kept and a portion is missing. The profile shows about 9,400 clones, approximately 72% of them singletons. V dropped 4 bases and J dropped 1; count of bases not matched to a gene: 3. Per the germline V gene, CDR1 is SGHDT and CDR2 is YYEEEE. The CDR3 contains 14 residues. In regard to this clone: Its matching antigen is unknown.

Specimen: breast tumor tissue. The receptor was derived from a person aged 50-59 years with breast cancer. The V gene is TRBV5-6, the J gene TRBJ1-1; 8 nucleotides align to TRBD1. The CDR3 bases are TGTGCCAGCAGCAGGGACAGGAAGAACACTGAAGCTTTCTTT. Its translation: CASSRDRKNTEAFF. The complete variable domain, with remaining parts taken from reference TRBV5-6 and TRBJ1-1, reads DAGVTQSPTHLIKTRGQQVTLRCSPKSGHDTVSWYQQALGQGPQFIFQYYEEEERQRGNFPDRFSGHQFPNYSSELNVNALLLGDSALYLCASSRDRKNTEAFFGQGTRLTVV.